The TCR beta chain under discussion was sequenced for a study of blood T cell repertoires in COVID-19. Some clones are missing from TCRdb's copy, which holds only in-frame ones; the method was immunoSEQ multiplex PCR. The sample lists 450,000 to 500,000 clones, 80% to 90% occurring once. The specimen sequenced was peripheral blood. The sequence was collected from a human donor in a cohort sampled during active COVID-19.

The CDR3 loop reads CASSLDTANEQFF. The CDR3 DNA reads TGTGCCAGCAGCTTAGATACAGCTAATGAGCAGTTCTTC. V gene TRBV7-8 combines with J gene TRBJ2-1; D is ambiguous. Germline CDR1 reads SGHVS; CDR2 reads FQNEAQ. The CDR3 runs to 13 residues. The V end lost 1 base, the J end lost 7 bases, and 8 bases lay between the germline ends.